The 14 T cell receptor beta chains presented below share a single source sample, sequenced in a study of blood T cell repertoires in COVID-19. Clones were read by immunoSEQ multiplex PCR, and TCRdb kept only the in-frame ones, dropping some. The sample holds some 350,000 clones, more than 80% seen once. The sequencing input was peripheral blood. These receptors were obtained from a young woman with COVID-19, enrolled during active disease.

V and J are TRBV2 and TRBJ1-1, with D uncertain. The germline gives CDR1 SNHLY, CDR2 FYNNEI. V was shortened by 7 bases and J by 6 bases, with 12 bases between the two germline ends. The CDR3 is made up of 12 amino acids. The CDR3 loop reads CASTRTGSEAFF. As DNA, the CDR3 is TGTGCCAGCACCCGAACGGGTTCTGAAGCTTTCTTT.

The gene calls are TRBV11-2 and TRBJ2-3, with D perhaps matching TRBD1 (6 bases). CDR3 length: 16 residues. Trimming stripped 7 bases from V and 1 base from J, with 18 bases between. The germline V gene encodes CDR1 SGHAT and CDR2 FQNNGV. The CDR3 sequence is CASTRDRRTRTDTQYF. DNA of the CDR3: TGTGCCAGCACTCGAGACAGGCGGACGCGCACAGATACGCAGTATTTT.

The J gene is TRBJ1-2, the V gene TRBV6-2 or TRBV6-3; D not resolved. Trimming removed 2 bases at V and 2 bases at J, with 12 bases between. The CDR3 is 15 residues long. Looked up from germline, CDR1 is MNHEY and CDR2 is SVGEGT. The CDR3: CASSYPWTGNYGYTF. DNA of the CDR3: TGTGCCAGCAGTTACCCCTGGACGGGGAACTATGGCTACACCTTC.

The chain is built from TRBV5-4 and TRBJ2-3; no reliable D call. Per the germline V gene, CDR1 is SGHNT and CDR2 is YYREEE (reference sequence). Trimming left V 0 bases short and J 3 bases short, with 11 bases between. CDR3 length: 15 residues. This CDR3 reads CASSLAPFGTDTQYF. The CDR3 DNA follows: TGTGCCAGCAGCTTGGCCCCTTTCGGGACAGATACGCAGTATTTT. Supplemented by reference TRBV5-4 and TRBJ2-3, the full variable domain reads ETGVTQSPTHLIKTRGQQVTLRCSSQSGHNTVSWYQQALGQGPQFIFQYYREEENGRGNFPPRFSGLQFPNYSSELNVNALELDDSALYLCASSLAPFGTDTQYFGPGTRLTVL.

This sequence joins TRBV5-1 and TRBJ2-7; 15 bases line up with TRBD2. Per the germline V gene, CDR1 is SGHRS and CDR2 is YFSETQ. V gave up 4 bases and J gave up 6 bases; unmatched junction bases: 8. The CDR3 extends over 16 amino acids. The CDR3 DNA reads TGCGCCAGCAGCCCAGGACTAGCGGGAGGGCCGAGCGAGCAGTACGTC. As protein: CASSPGLAGGPSEQYV.

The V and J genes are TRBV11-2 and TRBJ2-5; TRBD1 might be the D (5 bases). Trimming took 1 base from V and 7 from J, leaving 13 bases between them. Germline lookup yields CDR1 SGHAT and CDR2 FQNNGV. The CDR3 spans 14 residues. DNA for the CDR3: TGTGCCAGCAGCTTAGGTTTCCCTGGGGCGACCCAGTACTTC. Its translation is CASSLGFPGATQYF.

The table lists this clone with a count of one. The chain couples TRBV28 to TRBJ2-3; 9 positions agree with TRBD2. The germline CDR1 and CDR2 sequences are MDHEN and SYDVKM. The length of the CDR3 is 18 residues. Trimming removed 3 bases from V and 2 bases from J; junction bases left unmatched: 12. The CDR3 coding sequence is TGTGCCAGCAGTTTCAGTCCCACCCAGCGGGAGGACACAGATACGCAGTATTTT. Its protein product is CASSFSPTQREDTDTQYF.

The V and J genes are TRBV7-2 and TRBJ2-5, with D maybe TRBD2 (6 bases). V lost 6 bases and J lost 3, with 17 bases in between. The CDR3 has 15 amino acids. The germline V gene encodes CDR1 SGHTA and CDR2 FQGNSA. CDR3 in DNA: TGTGCCAGCAGTTTGGGGGGACGGGAAGAAGAGACCCAGTACTTC. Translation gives CASSLGGREEETQYF.

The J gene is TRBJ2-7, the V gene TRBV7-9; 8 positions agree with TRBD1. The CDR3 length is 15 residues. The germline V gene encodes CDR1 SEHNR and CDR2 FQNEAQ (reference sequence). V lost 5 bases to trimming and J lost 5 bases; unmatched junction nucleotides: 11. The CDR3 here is CASSPAGGPADEQYF. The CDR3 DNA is TGTGCCAGCAGCCCAGCAGGGGGCCCGGCGGACGAGCAGTACTTC. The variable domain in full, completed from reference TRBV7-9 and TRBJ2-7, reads DTGVSQNPRHKITKRGQNVTFRCDPISEHNRLYWYRQTLGQGPEFLTYFQNEAQLEKSRLLSDRFSAERPKGSFSTLEIQRTEQGDSAMYLCASSPAGGPADEQYFGPGTRLTVT.

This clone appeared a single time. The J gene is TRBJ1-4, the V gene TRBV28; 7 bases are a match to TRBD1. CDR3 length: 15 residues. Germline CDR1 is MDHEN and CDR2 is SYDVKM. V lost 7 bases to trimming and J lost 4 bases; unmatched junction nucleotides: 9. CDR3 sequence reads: CASTAPDRDNEKLFF. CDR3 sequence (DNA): TGTGCCAGCACCGCTCCCGACAGGGATAATGAAAAACTGTTTTTT.

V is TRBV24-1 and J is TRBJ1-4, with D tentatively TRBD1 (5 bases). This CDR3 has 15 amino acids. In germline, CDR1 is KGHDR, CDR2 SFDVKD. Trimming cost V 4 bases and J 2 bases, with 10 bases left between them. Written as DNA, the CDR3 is TGTGCCACCAGTGACGGCGGGGCGACTAATGAAAAACTGTTTTTT. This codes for CATSDGGATNEKLFF.

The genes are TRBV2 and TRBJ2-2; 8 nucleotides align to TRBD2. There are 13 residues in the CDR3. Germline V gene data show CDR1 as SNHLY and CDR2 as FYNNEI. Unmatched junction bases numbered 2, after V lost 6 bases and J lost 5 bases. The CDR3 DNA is TGTGCCAGCAGGAAGCGGGGGACCGGGGAGCTGTTTTTT. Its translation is CASRKRGTGELFF.

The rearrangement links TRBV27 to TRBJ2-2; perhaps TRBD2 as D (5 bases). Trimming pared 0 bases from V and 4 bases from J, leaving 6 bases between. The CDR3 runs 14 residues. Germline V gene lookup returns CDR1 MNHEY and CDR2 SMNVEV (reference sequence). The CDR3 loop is CASSLSRATGELFF. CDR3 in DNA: TGTGCCAGCAGTTTATCGAGGGCCACCGGGGAGCTGTTTTTT.

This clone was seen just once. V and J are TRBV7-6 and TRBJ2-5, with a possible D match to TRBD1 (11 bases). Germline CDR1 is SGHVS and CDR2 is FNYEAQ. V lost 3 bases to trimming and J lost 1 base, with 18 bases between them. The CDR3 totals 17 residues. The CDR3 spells CASSFSGGTGGQETQYF. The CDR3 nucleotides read TGTGCCAGCAGCTTTAGCGGGGGGACAGGGGGCCAAGAGACCCAGTACTTC.